This entry features one T cell receptor beta chain sequence. Its target is not known. Baseline, cycle 4 day 1, and cycle 7 day 1 were the blood sampling points. Germline V lookup: CDR1 SEHNR, CDR2 FQNEAQ (reference sequence). The CDR3 extends over 12 amino acids. V lost 8 bases and J lost 5, with 11 bases in between. Sequencing was performed with immunoSEQ multiplex PCR; in TCRdb, only in-frame clones are kept and a portion is missing. The table includes approximately 76,000 clones, around 94% detected once. These data are taken from a study of OX40 agonist ivuxolimab in advanced cancers. Overall study: Three patients, one with hepatocellular carcinoma and two with cutaneous melanoma, responded partially. Study-wide points: CD4+ and CD8+ T cells in blood underwent clonal expansion by week 6 at 0.1 to 3.0 mg/kg.

This clonotype was sampled from an adult with an advanced solid tumor such as melanoma, head and neck, liver or kidney cancer. The gene calls are TRBV7-9 and TRBJ2-3; D gene ambiguous. Material: CD4+ or CD8+ T cells sorted from blood, obtained in a trial of the OX40 agonist ivuxolimab. The DNA of the CDR3 is TGTGCCAGCGGGCGGCCTAGAGATACGCAGTATTTT. It translates to CASGRPRDTQYF. Using reference TRBV7-9 and TRBJ2-3 for the parts outside the CDR3, the full variable domain is DTGVSQNPRHKITKRGQNVTFRCDPISEHNRLYWYRQTLGQGPEFLTYFQNEAQLEKSRLLSDRFSAERPKGSFSTLEIQRTEQGDSAMYLCASGRPRDTQYFGPGTRLTVL.